This T cell receptor (beta chain) is from a study of blood T cells in healthy people across ages (dated by TCRdb to the mid-2010s). Notes on the research overall: In model experiments, roughly one uniquely barcoded TCR beta cDNA molecule per two T cells was captured by template switching. Age-related changes in TCR beta repertoire diversity were measured in the study by deep sequencing normalized with unique cDNA molecular identifiers. The donors were split into four age groups: young (average 16 years), middle-aged (39), aged (over 55) and long-lived (under 90). To avoid experimental bias, donors of different ages were randomly spread across the sequencing lanes. The study analyzed two additional independent replicas of 1 million unique cDNA reads from the same blood draw for two donors, one aged 18 to 30 and one aged 80 or older.

With regard to this clonotype: What this receptor recognizes is not known. No base quality values were provided; no much bigger clone lies one nucleotide off.

Overall results and qualifications from the work: Observed TCR beta diversity per million T cells fell roughly linearly with age, and a significant reduction was already apparent by age around 39. Compared with the aged group, the long-lived group had more naive CD4+ T cells, fewer expanded clones and increased TCR diversity, suggesting age selection. A strong correlation was found between observed TCR beta diversity and the percentage of naive T cells measured by flow cytometry. Total diversity estimates from one million sequenced T cells were considered lower bounds and underestimates. Because profiling used bulk unsorted PBMCs, naive and antigen-experienced compartments could not be compared conclusively. Because donor CMV infection status was unknown, age-related changes in expanded clonotypes were potentially confounded.

From a lookup of the germline V gene (reference sequence), CDR1 and CDR2 are DFQATT and SNEGSKA. The CDR3 spans 12 residues, from the cysteine through the phenylalanine. CDR3 DNA only is kept here, 36 bases in frame from base 1. The library was generated by 5' RACE. The listed sequencing device is Illumina HiSeq 2500. A second 7 to 11 cycle PCR used a sample-barcoded 5' primer and a J-beta primer mix. Each TCR beta cDNA molecule received a unique molecular identifier from a template-switch 5' adaptor carrying 12 random nucleotides. At least 2.5 million CDR3-containing paired-end reads were obtained from each sample. All of the RNA was converted into first-strand cDNA using the Mint cDNA synthesis kit, with a TRBC-specific oligonucleotide serving as the primer. All cDNA was treated with uracil-DNA glycosylase and then went through a first 18-cycle PCR with the universal primers M1SS and BC2_uni_R. From the authors' description of their analysis: For normalization, 1 million high-quality reads were randomly selected from each sample, with every read carrying a distinct molecular identifier. Reads with shared molecular identifiers were discarded instead of being binned into consensus sequences. MiTCR, set to a Q25 quality threshold and the strictest error-elimination algorithm, was used for CDR3 identification, clonotype clustering and error correction. A nonparametric unseen species model with Euler transformation was used to estimate lower-bound total TCR beta diversity. The raw public reads went through TCRdb reprocessing: fastp at Q25, MiXCR clone calling, in-frame beta chains kept. Entries that share a CDR3 protein sequence are merged under the most common genes and DNA. None of the V and J calls come from the authors' own analysis; TCRdb made them. Counted in this sample were about 640,000 distinct CDR3 sequences; about 54% of them appeared once. The biggest ten clones account for 30% to 40% of the sample.

The donors were roughly 40 Caucasian individuals from Russia, aged roughly 6 to 100 years, who were systemically healthy. Approximately 9.3 milliliters of peripheral blood were collected from each donor into EDTA-treated Vacutainer tubes. PBMCs were isolated by Ficoll-Paque density-gradient centrifugation, with at least 7 million obtained per sample. Total RNA was extracted from PBMCs with Trizol reagent, with at least 5.5 micrograms obtained per sample. For every donor, an aliquot of PBMCs went through flow cytometry to measure the percentages of naive CD45RAhigh/CD27high T cells. The rearranged segments are TRBV20-1 and TRBJ1-2, and possibly TRBD1, on 6 matching bases. Sequenced: blood. This receptor was identified in a man in his 60s in good health. The nucleotide sequence reads TGCAGCGCGACAGGCGCTAACTATGGCTACACCTTC. The translation is CSATGANYGYTF.